This TCR beta chain is from a study of CD8 T cells in ankylosing spondylitis (dated by TCRdb to 2015 to 2018). As for the study more broadly: To find TCR variants linked to disease, the study profiled T cell receptor beta repertoires in ankylosing spondylitis patients and healthy donors. The full study cohort comprised 25 ankylosing spondylitis patients and roughly 110 healthy donors. Peripheral blood samples were taken, and synovial fluid was additionally collected from ankylosing spondylitis patients.

The study at large found these results: A TCR beta motif of about 8 highly homologous amino acid variants appeared characteristic of blood from ankylosing spondylitis patients. Some motif variants had previously been reported in the synovial fluid and blood of reactive arthritis patients, which suggests shared mechanisms of disease initiation. The disease-linked clones were reported as significantly enriched in matched synovial fluid samples from ankylosing spondylitis patients. The disease-linked clones showed a CD8+ phenotype and occurred at relatively low frequencies in peripheral blood.

Sequencing was performed on an Illumina HiSeq 2500. Quantitative 5'-RACE with molecular barcodes was used to prepare TCR beta libraries. As for how the authors treated the data: To identify disease-linked TCR variants, a new computational method was used, one built on a probabilistic model of VDJ rearrangement. Clones were called with MiXCR by TCRdb after fastp trimmed the public reads at Q25, and only in-frame beta chains were retained. Merged by CDR3 protein, the rows form single entries marked with the most common genes and DNA. TCRdb's processing, not the authors' own work, is the source of the V and J calls. Here the sample has more than 400,000 distinct CDR3 sequences; approximately 5% occur a single time. 3% to 4% of the sample lies in the top ten. The CDR3 runs 16 residues from the cysteine to the phenylalanine. Just CDR3 DNA is preserved here, 48 bases in frame from base 1. Reading the germline V gene gives CDR1 SGHAT and CDR2 FQNNGV. Relative to germline, V is 1 base shorter and J is 4 bases shorter, with 13 bases between their ends.

Concerning this clonotype itself: This receptor's antigen is unknown. Base quality data are lacking; no much larger clone is found one base away.

Sequences were obtained from blood, either unsorted or a sorted T cell fraction (not recorded which). The V gene is TRBV11-2 and the J gene is TRBJ1-4; 6 matching bases give a weak D call of TRBD1. The TCR comes from a male donor with ankylosing spondylitis. The encoded CDR3 is CASSLAPTGGNEKLFF. The DNA reads TGTGCCAGCAGCTTAGCCCCGACAGGCGGTAATGAAAAACTGTTTTTT. The CDR3 plus the reference TRBV11-2 and TRBJ1-4 genes for the other parts give the full variable domain: EAGVAQSPRYKIIEKRQSVAFWCNPISGHATLYWYQQILGQGPKLLIQFQNNGVVDDSQLPKDRFSAERLKGVDSTLKIQPAKLEDSAVYLCASSLAPTGGNEKLFFGSGTQLSVL.